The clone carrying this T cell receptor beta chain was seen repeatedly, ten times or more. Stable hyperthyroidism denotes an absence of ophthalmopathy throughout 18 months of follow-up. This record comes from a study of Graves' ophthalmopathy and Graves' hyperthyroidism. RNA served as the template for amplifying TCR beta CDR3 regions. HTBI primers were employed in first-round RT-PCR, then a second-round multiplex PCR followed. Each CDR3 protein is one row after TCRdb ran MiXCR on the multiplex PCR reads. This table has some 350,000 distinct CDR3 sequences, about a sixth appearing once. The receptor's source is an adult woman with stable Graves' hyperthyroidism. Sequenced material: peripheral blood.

In nucleotides, the CDR3 is TGCAGTGCTAGTACCAGCCCGGCTAGCAATCAGCCCCAGCATTTT. As protein: CSASTSPASNQPQHF. The rearrangement uses TRBV20-1 and TRBJ1-5, with no clear D. This CDR3 is 15 amino acids long. The germline gives CDR1 DFQATT, CDR2 SNEGSKA (reference sequence). V lost 3 bases and J 0 bases, leaving 12 bases between the germline ends.